This T cell receptor (beta chain) originates from a study of siplizumab effects on memory and regulatory T cells. Findings and caveats of the study: The authors mapped only a minor fraction of alloreactive clones to unstimulated subsets.

The CDR3 contains 14 residues. Germline CDR1 is SGHAT and CDR2 is FQNNGV. The table came from immunoSEQ multiplex PCR; TCRdb's copy has only in-frame clones and leaves some out. Of approximately 82,000 clones listed, about nine tenths are singletons. In the case of this clone: As yet, its antigen is unknown.

This TCR came from a human donor in good health. V gene TRBV11-2 combines with J gene TRBJ2-5; 7 nucleotides line up with TRBD2. The DNA end favors TRBJ2-7, so the J call may be wrong. The sequenced material came from Tregs sorted from blood. CDR3 coding DNA: TGTGCCAGCAGCTCCCCCTCTACTAGCGCCGAGCAGTACTTC. This gives the protein CASSSPSTSAEQYF.